These 20 T cell receptor beta chains came from one sample sequenced in a study of OX40 agonist ivuxolimab in advanced cancers. Clones were sequenced by immunoSEQ multiplex PCR, and TCRdb holds only the in-frame ones, with some missing. The sample has under 85,000 clones, 60% to 80% seen once. Sample: CD4+ or CD8+ T cells sorted from blood, taken in a trial of the OX40 agonist ivuxolimab. The receptors shown here come from an adult with an advanced solid tumor such as melanoma, head and neck, liver or kidney cancer.

This clone has a single count. V usage is TRBV12-5 and J usage is TRBJ1-1; D perhaps matches TRBD1 (5 bases). The CDR3 has 13 amino acids. V was shortened by 7 bases and J by 7 bases, with 16 bases between the two germline ends. In germline, CDR1 is LGHNT, CDR2 FRNRAP. The CDR3 is CASATNGGVEAFF. CDR3 bases: TGTGCTAGTGCTACGAACGGGGGGGTTGAAGCTTTCTTT.

The J gene is TRBJ1-2, the V gene TRBV7-2, with a possible D match to TRBD1 (5 bases). The germline V and J ends were trimmed by 4 bases and 8 bases, with 20 bases remaining between them. Germline assignment: CDR1 SGHTA and CDR2 FQGNSA. The CDR3 has 15 residues. The CDR3 DNA follows: TGTGCCAGCAGCTCGTACATCAGGGATTCGCACGGCTACACCTTC. This translates into CASSSYIRDSHGYTF.

J is TRBJ1-4 and V is TRBV19; D unresolved. Trimming took 2 bases from V and 0 from J, leaving 7 bases between them. The CDR3 has 15 amino acids. In germline, CDR1 is LNHDA, CDR2 SQIVND (reference sequence). The CDR3: CASSIMVTTNEKLFF. For the CDR3, the DNA is TGTGCCAGTAGTATAATGGTTACAACTAATGAAAAACTGTTTTTT.

The gene calls are TRBV25-1 and TRBJ1-1; D is unresolved. The CDR3 is 13 residues long. In germline, CDR1 is MGHDK, CDR2 SYGVNS. Trimming removed 6 bases from V and 3 bases from J, with 11 bases in between. The CDR3 region is CASRGRGHTEAFF. CDR3 in DNA: TGTGCCAGCAGAGGGCGAGGGCACACTGAAGCTTTCTTT.

The chain joins TRBV7-8 to TRBJ1-1, with D uncertain. This CDR3 contains 13 residues. Germline V gene data show CDR1 as SGHVS and CDR2 as FQNEAQ. Trimming shortened V by 10 bases and J by 1 base, and 13 bases separated the two germline ends. CDR3: CATLARSNTEAFF. In DNA form, the CDR3 reads TGTGCCACCCTAGCACGGTCGAACACTGAAGCTTTCTTT.

V usage is TRBV5-1 and J usage is TRBJ1-3, with D uncertain. Trimming took off 1 base at V and 13 bases at J, with 15 bases between the two ends. Germline loops: CDR1 SGHRS, CDR2 YFSETQ. This CDR3 contains 13 residues. The CDR3 reads CASSLYEDSTIYF. In DNA, the CDR3 is TGCGCCAGCAGCTTGTACGAGGACTCAACGATATATTTT.

CDR3 bases: TGTGCCAGTAGTAGAGGGGTGCAGCCCCAGCATTTT. Translating gives CASSRGVQPQHF. The chain couples TRBV19 to TRBJ1-5; D might be TRBD1 (5 bases). Trimming cost V 4 bases and J 7 bases, with 8 bases left between them. The CDR3 is 12 amino acids. Germline CDR1 is LNHDA and CDR2 is SQIVND (reference sequence).

The chain has TRBV5-1 and TRBJ2-7; 7 nucleotides align to TRBD2. Germline CDR1 reads SGHRS; CDR2 reads YFSETQ. The V and J ends lost 2 bases and 6 bases, in that order; junction bases with no gene match: 11. The CDR3 has 15 residues. DNA for the CDR3: TGCGCCAGCAGCTTTGAGACTAGCAGGGCCGCCGAGCAGTACTTC. It yields the protein CASSFETSRAAEQYF.

This chain links TRBV28 with TRBJ2-5; 9 bases are shared with TRBD2. The V gene's germline CDR1 is MDHEN and CDR2 SYDVKM. The CDR3 contains 17 residues. Trimming removed 10 bases from V and 3 bases from J; junction bases left unmatched: 18. The chain's CDR3 is CAINTAASGKREETQYF. CDR3 DNA: TGTGCCATCAACACGGCGGCTAGCGGGAAGAGGGAAGAGACCCAGTACTTC. The variable domain in full, with the rest retrieved from reference TRBV28 and TRBJ2-5, is DVKVTQSSRYLVKRTGEKVFLECVQDMDHENMFWYRQDPGLGLRLIYFSYDVKMKEKGDIPEGYSVSREKKERFSLILESASTNQTSMYLCAINTAASGKREETQYFGPGTRLLVL.

The chain couples TRBV2 to TRBJ2-7; D not resolved. Trimming shortened V by 4 bases and J by 3 bases, and 22 bases separated the two germline ends. The germline gives CDR1 SNHLY, CDR2 FYNNEI. CDR3 length equals 17 residues. The CDR3 nucleotides are TGTGCCAGCAGTGGTAGGTTGGTGGGGAAACCCGTCTACGAGCAGTACTTC. Translating it yields CASSGRLVGKPVYEQYF.

The V call is TRBV9, the J call TRBJ2-1; 10 bases line up with TRBD2. CDR1 is SGDLS and CDR2 is YYNGEE in the germline V gene. This CDR3 region has 12 residues. The V segment lost 7 bases and the J segment 8 bases; nucleotides outside the gene matches: 3. The CDR3 nucleotides read TGTGCCAGCCGAGCGGGAGGGGATGAGCAGTTCTTC. This sequence encodes CASRAGGDEQFF.

The genes are TRBV18 and TRBJ2-5, with TRBD1 matching 10 bases. The V and J ends lost 6 bases and 5 bases, in that order; junction bases with no gene match: 9. The CDR3 has 15 amino acids. The germline V gene has CDR1 KGHSH and CDR2 LQKENI. The chain's CDR3 is CASSLDRGRQETQYF. Written as DNA, the CDR3 is TGTGCCAGCTCCCTTGACAGGGGGCGACAGGAGACCCAGTACTTC.

The J gene is TRBJ2-3, the V gene TRBV9; D remains ambiguous. Germline V lookup: CDR1 SGDLS, CDR2 YYNGEE. V dropped 0 bases and J dropped 2 bases, with 13 bases sitting between them. This CDR3 comprises 16 residues. The CDR3, as DNA: TGTGCCAGCAGCGTAGGTTGGAAGGGAATCACAGATACGCAGTATTTT. It codes for CASSVGWKGITDTQYF.

V and J are TRBV19 and TRBJ2-3; a possible D gene is TRBD2 (6 bases). The CDR3 totals 14 residues. CDR1 is LNHDA and CDR2 is SQIVND in the germline V gene (reference sequence). Deletions cut 7 bases from V and 0 bases from J, with 11 bases between. In nucleotides, the CDR3 is TGTGCCAGTACATCGGGAGCGAGCACAGATACGCAGTATTTT. This gives the protein CASTSGASTDTQYF.

The chain carries TRBV6-5 and TRBJ1-5; D might be TRBD1 (5 bases). V lost 0 bases to trimming and J lost 6 bases, with 12 bases between them. CDR1 is MNHEY, CDR2 SVGAGI, per germline. The CDR3 consists of 15 residues. CDR3 in DNA: TGTGCCAGCAGTTACTCTGGCAGGGTGGGTCAGCCCCAGCATTTT. Translated, it gives CASSYSGRVGQPQHF.

V usage is TRBV11-2 and J usage is TRBJ1-2; weak D call: TRBD1 (5 bases). Germline assignment: CDR1 SGHAT and CDR2 FQNNGV. V shed 1 base and J shed 4 bases, with 13 bases lying between them. CDR3 size: 15 residues. The CDR3 sequence: CASSLARQPLYGYTF. CDR3 DNA: TGTGCCAGCAGCTTAGCCCGACAGCCCCTCTATGGCTACACCTTC.

This chain links TRBV28 with TRBJ2-1; TRBD1 aligns across 8 bases. This CDR3 spans 17 amino acids. The V and J ends lost 3 bases and 5 bases, in that order; junction bases with no gene match: 12. The V gene's germline CDR1 is MDHEN and CDR2 SYDVKM. The CDR3 protein is CASSFPLTWDRHNEQFF. CDR3 sequence (DNA): TGTGCCAGCAGTTTTCCCCTGACCTGGGACAGGCACAATGAGCAGTTCTTC.

V usage is TRBV9 and J usage is TRBJ2-2; perhaps D is TRBD1 or TRBD2 (5 bases each). This CDR3 contains 16 residues. The V end lost 4 bases, the J end lost 8 bases, and 21 bases lay between the germline ends. Per germline, CDR1 SGDLS and CDR2 YYNGEE. Written as DNA, the CDR3 is TGTGCCAGCAGCCCGCCAGGGCGGGCCCGCGGTGGGGAGCTGTTTTTT. Residues: CASSPPGRARGGELFF.

The chain combines TRBV28 with TRBJ2-7; TRBD2 agrees at 10 bases. Germline V gives CDR1 MDHEN, CDR2 SYDVKM. V was pared by 7 bases and J by 0 bases, with 9 bases of the junction left unmatched. The CDR3 spans 16 residues. The CDR3 nucleotides read TGTGCCAGCAAGTACCGCACTAGCGGGAACTCCTACGAGCAGTACTTC. This sequence encodes CASKYRTSGNSYEQYF.

In its sample, this clone was seen once. This rearrangement joins TRBV18 to TRBJ1-2; 8 nucleotides agree with TRBD1. Germline CDR1 is KGHSH and CDR2 is LQKENI. The CDR3 totals 15 residues. Germline trimming cut 5 bases from V and 4 bases from J; bases unmatched to any gene: 9. CDR3 sequence reads: CASSSIRTGSYGYTF. DNA for the CDR3: TGTGCCAGCTCATCGATAAGGACAGGGTCCTATGGCTACACCTTC.